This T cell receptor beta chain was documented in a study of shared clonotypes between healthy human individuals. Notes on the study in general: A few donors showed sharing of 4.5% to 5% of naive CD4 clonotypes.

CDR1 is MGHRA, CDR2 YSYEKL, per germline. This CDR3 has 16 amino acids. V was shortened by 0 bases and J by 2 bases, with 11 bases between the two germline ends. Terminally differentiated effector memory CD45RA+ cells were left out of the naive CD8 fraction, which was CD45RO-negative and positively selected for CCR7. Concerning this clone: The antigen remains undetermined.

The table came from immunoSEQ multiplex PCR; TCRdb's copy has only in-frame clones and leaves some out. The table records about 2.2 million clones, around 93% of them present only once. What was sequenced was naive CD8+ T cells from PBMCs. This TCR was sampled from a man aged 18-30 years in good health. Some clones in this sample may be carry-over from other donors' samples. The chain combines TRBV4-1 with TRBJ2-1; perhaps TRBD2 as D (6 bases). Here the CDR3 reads CASSQDYAGPYNEQFF. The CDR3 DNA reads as TGCGCCAGCAGCCAAGATTACGCGGGGCCCTACAATGAGCAGTTCTTC.